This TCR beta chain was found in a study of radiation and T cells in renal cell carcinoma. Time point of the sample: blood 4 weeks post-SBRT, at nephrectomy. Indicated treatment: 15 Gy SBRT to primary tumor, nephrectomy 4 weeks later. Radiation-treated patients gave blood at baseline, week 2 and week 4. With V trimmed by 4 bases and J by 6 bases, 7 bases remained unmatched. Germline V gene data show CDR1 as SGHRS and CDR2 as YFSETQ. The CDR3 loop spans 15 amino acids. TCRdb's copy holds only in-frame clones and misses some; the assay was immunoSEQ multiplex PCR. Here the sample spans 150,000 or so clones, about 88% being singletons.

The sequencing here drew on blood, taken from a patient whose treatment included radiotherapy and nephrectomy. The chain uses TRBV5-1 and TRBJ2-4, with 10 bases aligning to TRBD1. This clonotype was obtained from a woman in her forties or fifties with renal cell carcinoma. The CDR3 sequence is CASSKRTGGGNIQYF. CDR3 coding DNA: TGCGCCAGCAGCAAGAGGACAGGGGGTGGAAACATTCAGTACTTC.